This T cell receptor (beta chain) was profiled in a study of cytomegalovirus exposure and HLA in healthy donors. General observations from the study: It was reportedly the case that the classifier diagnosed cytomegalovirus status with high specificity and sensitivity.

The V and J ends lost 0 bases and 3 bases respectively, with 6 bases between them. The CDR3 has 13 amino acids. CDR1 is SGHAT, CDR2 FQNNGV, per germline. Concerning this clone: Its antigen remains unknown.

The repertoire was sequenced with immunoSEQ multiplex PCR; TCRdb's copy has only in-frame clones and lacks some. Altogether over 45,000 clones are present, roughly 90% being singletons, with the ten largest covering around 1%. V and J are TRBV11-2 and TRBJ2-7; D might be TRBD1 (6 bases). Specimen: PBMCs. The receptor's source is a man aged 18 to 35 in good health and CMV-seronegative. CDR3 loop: CASSLDRGYEQYF. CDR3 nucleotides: TGTGCCAGCAGCTTAGACAGGGGCTACGAGCAGTACTTC.